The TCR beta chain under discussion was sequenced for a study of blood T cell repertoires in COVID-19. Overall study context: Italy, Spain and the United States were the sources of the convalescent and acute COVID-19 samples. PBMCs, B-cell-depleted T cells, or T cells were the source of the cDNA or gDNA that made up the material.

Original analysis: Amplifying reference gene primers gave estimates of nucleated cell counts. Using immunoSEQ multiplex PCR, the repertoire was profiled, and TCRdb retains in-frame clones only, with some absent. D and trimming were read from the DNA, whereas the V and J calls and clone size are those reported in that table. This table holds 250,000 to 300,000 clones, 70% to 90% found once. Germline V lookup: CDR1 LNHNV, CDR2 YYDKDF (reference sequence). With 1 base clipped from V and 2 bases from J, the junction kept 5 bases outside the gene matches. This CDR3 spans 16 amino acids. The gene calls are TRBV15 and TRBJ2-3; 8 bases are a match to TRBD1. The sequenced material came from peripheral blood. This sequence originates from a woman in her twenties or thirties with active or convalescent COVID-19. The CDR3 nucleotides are TGTGCCACCAGCAGAGTTGGCAGGGGGCTCACAGATACGCAGTATTTT. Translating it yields CATSRVGRGLTDTQYF. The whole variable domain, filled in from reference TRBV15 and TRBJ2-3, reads DAMVIQNPRYQVTQFGKPVTLSCSQTLNHNVMYWYQQKSSQAPKLLFHYYDKDFNNEADTPDNFQSRRPNTSFCFLDIRSPGLGDTAMYLCATSRVGRGLTDTQYFGPGTRLTVL.